This entry lists 11 T cell receptor beta chains sequenced from one sample in a study of blood T cell repertoires in COVID-19. Only in-frame clones appear in the TCRdb table, and some are missing; sequencing was by immunoSEQ multiplex PCR. The table shows approximately 200,000 clones, with approximately 90% occurring only once. The sequencing input was PBMCs or T cells enriched from blood (not recorded which). The receptor source for this set is a man aged 18 to 35 with acute COVID-19.

J is TRBJ1-2 and V is TRBV27; TRBD1 aligns across 7 bases. The V gene end was trimmed by 2 bases and the J gene end by 7 bases; junction bases not matched to a gene: 4. The CDR3 contains 13 residues. Germline CDR1 and CDR2: MNHEY and SMNVEV (reference sequence). The CDR3 region is CASSLDRAGGYTF. In nucleotides, the CDR3 is TGTGCCAGCAGTTTAGACAGGGCTGGTGGCTACACCTTC.

This sequence joins TRBV11-2 and TRBJ2-5, with a weak D call TRBD2 (6 bases). Germline V gene data show CDR1 as SGHAT and CDR2 as FQNNGV. The CDR3 consists of 15 residues. V dropped 1 base and J dropped 4 bases, with 13 bases sitting between them. CDR3: CASSLVGEEGETQYF. CDR3 nucleotide sequence: TGTGCCAGCAGCTTAGTTGGAGAGGAGGGAGAGACCCAGTACTTC.

The gene calls are TRBV7-9 and TRBJ1-5; TRBD1 matches at 8 bases. The CDR3 is 16 amino acids. Germline V lookup: CDR1 SEHNR, CDR2 FQNEAQ (reference sequence). V trimming: 5 bases; J trimming: 4 bases; junction bases outside the gene matches: 10. DNA of the CDR3: TGTGCCAGCAGCCCTAGACAGGGGCGATTGAATCAGCCCCAGCATTTT. Residues: CASSPRQGRLNQPQHF.

This clone was observed once. The genes are TRBV11-2 and TRBJ2-4, with D unresolved. Germline lookup yields CDR1 SGHAT and CDR2 FQNNGV. V gave up 1 base and J gave up 2 bases, with 18 bases separating them. The length of the CDR3 is 18 residues. CDR3 residues: CASSLVPLISRSKNIQYF. The DNA for the CDR3 is TGTGCCAGCAGCTTAGTACCCCTTATTAGTCGTTCCAAAAACATTCAGTACTTC.

This clone was found a few times. The rearrangement uses TRBV19 and TRBJ2-5; TRBD2 matches 7 bases. Germline V lookup: CDR1 LNHDA, CDR2 SQIVND (reference sequence). J gave up 6 bases and V 3 bases, and 16 bases lay outside the gene matches. There are 17 residues in the CDR3. CDR3 loop: CASSIVGLGGGQQTQYF. CDR3 DNA sequence: TGTGCCAGTAGTATTGTGGGGTTGGGCGGGGGTCAACAGACCCAGTACTTC.

The chain carries TRBV10-1 and TRBJ2-7; 10 bases line up with TRBD2. The CDR3 is 15 amino acids. After removal of 8 bases from V and 3 bases from J, the junction contained 10 bases not matched to a gene. Per the germline V gene, CDR1 is WNHNN and CDR2 is SYGVQD (reference sequence). The CDR3 sequence is CASSEKREGLYEQYF. In DNA form, the CDR3 reads TGCGCCAGCTCGGAGAAGCGGGAGGGACTCTACGAGCAGTACTTC.

This CDR3 reads CASSPTENYGYTF. DNA of the CDR3: TGTGCCAGCTCACCTACAGAGAACTATGGCTACACCTTC. The rearrangement joins TRBV18 to TRBJ1-2; no clear D gene. The CDR3 extends over 13 amino acids. V was pared by 3 bases and J by 2 bases, with 7 bases between. Germline V gene sequence: CDR1 KGHSH, CDR2 LQKENI.

The chain uses TRBV28 and TRBJ2-7; a possible D gene is TRBD2 (6 bases). Germline V CDR1 and CDR2: MDHEN, SYDVKM. The CDR3 contains 18 residues. Trimming shortened V by 7 bases and J by 2 bases, and 27 bases separated the two germline ends. CDR3 amino acids: CASTPDYPPAEGAYEQYF. Written as DNA, the CDR3 is TGTGCCAGCACCCCTGACTACCCCCCTGCGGAGGGCGCCTACGAGCAGTACTTC.

The chain employs TRBV6-6 and TRBJ1-1; no definite D call. The CDR3 consists of 13 residues. Trimming shortened V by 6 bases and J by 4 bases, and 12 bases separated the two germline ends. CDR1 and CDR2 from the germline V gene are MNHNY and SVGAGI (reference sequence). This CDR3 is CASRAGSATEAFF. The CDR3 DNA reads as TGTGCCAGCAGAGCGGGGAGTGCCACTGAAGCTTTCTTT.

This chain links TRBV2 with TRBJ1-1; 8 nucleotides align to TRBD1. V was pared by 8 bases and J by 8 bases, with 4 bases of the junction left unmatched. Germline loops: CDR1 SNHLY, CDR2 FYNNEI. There are 11 residues in the CDR3. The CDR3 protein is CASQGAPEAFF. CDR3 sequence (DNA): TGTGCCAGCCAGGGGGCTCCCGAAGCTTTCTTT. Complete variable domain (other parts from reference TRBV2 and TRBJ1-1): EPEVTQTPSHQVTQMGQEVILRCVPISNHLYFYWYRQILGQKVEFLVSFYNNEISEKSEIFDDQFSVERPDGSNFTLKIRSTKLEDSAMYFCASQGAPEAFFGQGTRLTVV.

The genes are TRBV19 and TRBJ2-3; no clear D. The germline V gene encodes CDR1 LNHDA and CDR2 SQIVND (reference sequence). This CDR3 has 13 residues. The ends were cut back, 4 bases at V and 3 bases at J, with 8 bases in the middle. CDR3 protein: CASSRAETDTQYF. The CDR3 DNA follows: TGTGCCAGTAGTAGGGCAGAAACAGATACGCAGTATTTT.